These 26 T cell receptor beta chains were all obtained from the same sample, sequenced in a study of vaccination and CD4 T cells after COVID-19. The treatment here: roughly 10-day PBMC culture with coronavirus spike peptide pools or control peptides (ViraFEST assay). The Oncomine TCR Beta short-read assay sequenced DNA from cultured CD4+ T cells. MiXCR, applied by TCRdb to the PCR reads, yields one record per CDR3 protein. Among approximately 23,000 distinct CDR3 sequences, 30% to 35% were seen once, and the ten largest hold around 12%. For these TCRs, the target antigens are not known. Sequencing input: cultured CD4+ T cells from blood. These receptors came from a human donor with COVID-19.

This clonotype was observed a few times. CDR3 region: CATRGSTDTQYF. The CDR3 DNA is TGTGCCACCAGAGGAAGCACAGATACGCAGTATTTT. The chain is built from TRBV24-1 and TRBJ2-3; unclear D gene. The CDR3 is made up of 12 amino acids. Trimming took 7 bases from V and 0 from J, leaving 4 bases between them. Germline V gene lookup returns CDR1 KGHDR and CDR2 SFDVKD.

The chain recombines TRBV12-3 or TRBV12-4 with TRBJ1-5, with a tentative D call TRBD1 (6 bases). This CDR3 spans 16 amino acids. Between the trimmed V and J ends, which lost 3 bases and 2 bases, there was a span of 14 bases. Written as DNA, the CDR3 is TGTGCCAGCAGTTTGGGGGCAGGGCGACGCAATCAGCCCCAGCATTTT. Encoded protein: CASSLGAGRRNQPQHF.

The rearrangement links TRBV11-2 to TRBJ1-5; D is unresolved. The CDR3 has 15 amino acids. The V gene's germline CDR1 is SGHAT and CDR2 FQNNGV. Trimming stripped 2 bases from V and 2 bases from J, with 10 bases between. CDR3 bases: TGTGCCAGCAGCTTATTGGGGTCGGGCAATCAGCCCCAGCATTTT. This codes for CASSLLGSGNQPQHF.

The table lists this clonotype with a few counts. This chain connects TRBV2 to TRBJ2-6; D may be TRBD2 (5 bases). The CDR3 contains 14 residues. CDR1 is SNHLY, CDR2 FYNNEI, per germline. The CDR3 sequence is CVTAGSSGANVLTF. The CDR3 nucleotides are TGTGTCACAGCTGGGAGCTCTGGGGCCAACGTCCTGACTTTC.

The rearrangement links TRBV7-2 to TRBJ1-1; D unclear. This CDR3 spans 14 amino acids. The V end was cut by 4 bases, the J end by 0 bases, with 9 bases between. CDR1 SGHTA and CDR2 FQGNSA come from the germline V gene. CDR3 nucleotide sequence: TGTGCCAGCAGCTGGAGGATTATGAACACTGAAGCTTTCTTT. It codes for CASSWRIMNTEAFF.

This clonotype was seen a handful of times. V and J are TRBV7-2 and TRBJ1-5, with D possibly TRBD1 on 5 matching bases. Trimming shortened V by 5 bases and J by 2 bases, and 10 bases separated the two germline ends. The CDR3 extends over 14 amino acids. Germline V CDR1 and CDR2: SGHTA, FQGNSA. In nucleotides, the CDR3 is TGTGCCAGCAGCCTTAGGGGTGGCAATCAGCCCCAGCATTTT. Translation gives CASSLRGGNQPQHF. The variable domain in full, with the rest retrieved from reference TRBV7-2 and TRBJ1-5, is GAGVSQSPSNKVTEKGKDVELRCDPISGHTALYWYRQSLGQGLEFLIYFQGNSAPDKSGLPSDRFSAERTGGSVSTLTIQRTQQEDSAVYLCASSLRGGNQPQHFGDGTRLSIL.

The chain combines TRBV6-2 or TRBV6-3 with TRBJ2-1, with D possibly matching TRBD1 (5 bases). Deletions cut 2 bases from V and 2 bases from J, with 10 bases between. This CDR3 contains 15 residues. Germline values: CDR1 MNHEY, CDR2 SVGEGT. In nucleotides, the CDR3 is TGTGCCAGCAGTTACATGGGGCAGGCCTACAATGAGCAGTTCTTC. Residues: CASSYMGQAYNEQFF.

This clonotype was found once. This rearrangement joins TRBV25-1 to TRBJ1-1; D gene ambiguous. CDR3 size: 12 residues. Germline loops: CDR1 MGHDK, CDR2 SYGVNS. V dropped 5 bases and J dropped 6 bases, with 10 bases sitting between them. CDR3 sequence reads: CASSQPGSEAFF. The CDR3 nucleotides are TGTGCCAGCAGTCAACCGGGTTCTGAAGCTTTCTTT.

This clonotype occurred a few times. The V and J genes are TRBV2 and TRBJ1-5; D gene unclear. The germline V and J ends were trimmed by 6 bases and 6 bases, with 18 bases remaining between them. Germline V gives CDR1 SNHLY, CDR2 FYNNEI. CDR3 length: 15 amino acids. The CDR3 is CASSPRAAVRQPQHF. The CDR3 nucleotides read TGTGCCAGCAGCCCCCGAGCGGCAGTCCGTCAGCCCCAGCATTTT.

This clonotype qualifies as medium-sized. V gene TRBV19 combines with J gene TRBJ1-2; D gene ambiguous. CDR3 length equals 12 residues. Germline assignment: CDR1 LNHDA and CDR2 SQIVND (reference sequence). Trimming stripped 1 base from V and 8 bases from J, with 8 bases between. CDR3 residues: CASSIGVSGYTF. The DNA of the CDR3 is TGTGCCAGTAGTATAGGGGTCAGCGGCTACACCTTC.

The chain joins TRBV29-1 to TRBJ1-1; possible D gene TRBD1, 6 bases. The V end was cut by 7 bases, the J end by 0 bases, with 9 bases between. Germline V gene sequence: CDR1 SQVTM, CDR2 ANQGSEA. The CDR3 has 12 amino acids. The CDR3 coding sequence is TGCAGCGGCGGACAGTTGAACACTGAAGCTTTCTTT. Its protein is CSGGQLNTEAFF.

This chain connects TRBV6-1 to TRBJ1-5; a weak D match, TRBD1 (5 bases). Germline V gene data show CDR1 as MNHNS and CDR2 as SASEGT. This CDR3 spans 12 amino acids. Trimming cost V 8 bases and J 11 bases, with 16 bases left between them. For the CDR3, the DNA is TGTGCCAGCGGGAGAACAGGTGAAGCCCAGCATTTT. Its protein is CASGRTGEAQHF.

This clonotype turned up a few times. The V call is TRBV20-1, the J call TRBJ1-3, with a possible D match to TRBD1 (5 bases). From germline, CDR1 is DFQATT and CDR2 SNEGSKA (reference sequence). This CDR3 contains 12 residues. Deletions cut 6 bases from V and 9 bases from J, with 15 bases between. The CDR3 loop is CSAGTGVSTIYF. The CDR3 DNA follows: TGCAGTGCCGGGACGGGAGTTAGCACCATATATTTT.

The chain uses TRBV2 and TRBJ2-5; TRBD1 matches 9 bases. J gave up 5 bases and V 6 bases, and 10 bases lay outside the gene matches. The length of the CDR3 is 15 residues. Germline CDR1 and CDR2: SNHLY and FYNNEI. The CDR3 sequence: CASSRGQGRWETQYF. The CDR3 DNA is TGTGCCAGCAGCCGCGGACAGGGGAGATGGGAGACCCAGTACTTC. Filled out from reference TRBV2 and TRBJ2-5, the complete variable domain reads EPEVTQTPSHQVTQMGQEVILRCVPISNHLYFYWYRQILGQKVEFLVSFYNNEISEKSEIFDDQFSVERPDGSNFTLKIRSTKLEDSAMYFCASSRGQGRWETQYFGPGTRLLVL.

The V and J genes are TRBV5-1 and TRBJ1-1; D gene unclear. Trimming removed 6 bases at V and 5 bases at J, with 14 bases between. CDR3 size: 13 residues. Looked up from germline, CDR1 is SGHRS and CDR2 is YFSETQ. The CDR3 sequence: CASTLEGATEAFF. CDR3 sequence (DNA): TGCGCCAGCACCCTCGAGGGTGCGACTGAAGCTTTCTTT.

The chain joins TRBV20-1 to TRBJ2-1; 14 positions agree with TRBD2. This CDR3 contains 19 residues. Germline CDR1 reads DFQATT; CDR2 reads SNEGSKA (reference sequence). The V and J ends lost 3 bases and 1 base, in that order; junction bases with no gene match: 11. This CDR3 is CSASGTGLAGAFSYNEQFF. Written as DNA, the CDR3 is TGCAGTGCTAGCGGAACGGGACTAGCGGGGGCTTTTTCCTACAATGAGCAGTTCTTC.

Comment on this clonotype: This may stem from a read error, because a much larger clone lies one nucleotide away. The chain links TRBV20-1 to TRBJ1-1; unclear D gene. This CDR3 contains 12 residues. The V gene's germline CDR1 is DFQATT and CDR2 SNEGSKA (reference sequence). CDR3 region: CSAKPTVSEASF. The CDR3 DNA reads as TGCAGTGCTAAGCCGACGGTATCTGAAGCTTCCTTT.

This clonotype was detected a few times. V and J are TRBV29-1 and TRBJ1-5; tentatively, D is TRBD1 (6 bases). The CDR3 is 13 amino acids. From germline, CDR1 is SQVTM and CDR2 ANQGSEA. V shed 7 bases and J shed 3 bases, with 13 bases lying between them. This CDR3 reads CSARDNDNQPQHF. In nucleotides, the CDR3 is TGCAGCGCCCGGGACAACGACAATCAGCCCCAGCATTTT.

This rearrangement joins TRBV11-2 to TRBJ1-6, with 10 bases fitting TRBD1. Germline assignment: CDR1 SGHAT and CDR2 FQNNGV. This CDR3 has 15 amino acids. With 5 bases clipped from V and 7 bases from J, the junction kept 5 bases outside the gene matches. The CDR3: CASSGGTGANSPLHF. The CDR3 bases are TGTGCCAGCAGCGGTGGGACAGGGGCCAATTCACCCCTCCACTTT.

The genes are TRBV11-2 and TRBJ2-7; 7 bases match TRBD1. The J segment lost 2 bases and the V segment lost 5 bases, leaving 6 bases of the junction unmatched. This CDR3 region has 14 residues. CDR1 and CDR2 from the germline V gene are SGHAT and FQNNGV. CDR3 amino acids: CASSRTQGAYEQYF. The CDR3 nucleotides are TGTGCCAGCAGCCGAACTCAGGGGGCCTACGAGCAGTACTTC.

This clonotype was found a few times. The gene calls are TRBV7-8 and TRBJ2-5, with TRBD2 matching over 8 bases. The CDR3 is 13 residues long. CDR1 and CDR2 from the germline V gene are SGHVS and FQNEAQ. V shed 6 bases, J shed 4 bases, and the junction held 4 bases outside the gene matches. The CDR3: CASSWGLGETQYF. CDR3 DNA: TGTGCCAGCAGTTGGGGACTAGGAGAGACCCAGTACTTC. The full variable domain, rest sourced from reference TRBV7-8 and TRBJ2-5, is GAGVSQSPRYKVAKRGQDVALRCDPISGHVSLFWYQQALGQGPEFLTYFQNEAQLDKSGLPSDRFFAERPEGSVSTLKIQRTQQEDSAVYLCASSWGLGETQYFGPGTRLLVL.

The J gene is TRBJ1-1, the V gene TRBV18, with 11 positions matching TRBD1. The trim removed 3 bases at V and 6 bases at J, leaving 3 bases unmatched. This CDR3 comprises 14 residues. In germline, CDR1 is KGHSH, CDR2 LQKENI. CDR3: CASSPDRGRSEAFF. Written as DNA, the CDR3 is TGTGCCAGCTCACCGGACAGGGGGCGGTCTGAAGCTTTCTTT.

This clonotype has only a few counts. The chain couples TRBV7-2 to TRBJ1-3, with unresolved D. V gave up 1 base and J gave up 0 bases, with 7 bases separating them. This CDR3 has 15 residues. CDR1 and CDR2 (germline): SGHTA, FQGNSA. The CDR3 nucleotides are TGTGCCAGCAGCTTAGAGGGCAGCTCTGGAAACACCATATATTTT. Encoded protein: CASSLEGSSGNTIYF.

The CDR3 loop is CASSPGQSYGYTF. Here the CDR3 DNA reads TGTGCCAGCAGCCCGGGACAGTCCTATGGCTACACCTTC. The J gene is TRBJ1-2, the V gene TRBV6-2 or TRBV6-3; 7 nucleotides line up with TRBD1. CDR1 is MNHEY and CDR2 is SVGEGT in the germline V gene. This CDR3 spans 13 amino acids. V lost 6 bases to trimming and J lost 4 bases; unmatched junction nucleotides: 5.

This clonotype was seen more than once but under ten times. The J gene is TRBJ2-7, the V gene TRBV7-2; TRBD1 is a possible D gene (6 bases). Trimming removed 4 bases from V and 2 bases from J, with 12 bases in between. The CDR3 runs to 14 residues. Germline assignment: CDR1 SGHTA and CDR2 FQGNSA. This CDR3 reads CASSSGQTAYEQYF. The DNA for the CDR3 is TGTGCCAGCAGCTCCGGACAGACCGCCTACGAGCAGTACTTC.

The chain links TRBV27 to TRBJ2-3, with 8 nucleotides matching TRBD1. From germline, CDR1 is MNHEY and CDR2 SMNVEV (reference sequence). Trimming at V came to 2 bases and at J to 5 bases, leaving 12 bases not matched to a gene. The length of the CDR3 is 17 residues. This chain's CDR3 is CASSLVSVTGGRDTQYF. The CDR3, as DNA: TGTGCCAGCAGTTTAGTTTCAGTAACAGGGGGACGAGATACGCAGTATTTT.